A single sample gave rise to the 20 T cell receptor beta chains below, sequenced in a study of CD8 T cells in Susac syndrome. cDNA came from around 0.5 to 1 ug RNA primed by random hexamers. TCRdb re-derived calls from the immunoSEQ multiplex PCR reads in MiXCR, one entry per CDR3 protein. The table shows more than 250,000 distinct CDR3 sequences, with around 92% occurring only once. The specimen sequenced was CD4+ T cells from PBMCs. The origin of the receptors is a human donor with multiple sclerosis.

V usage is TRBV6-5 and J usage is TRBJ1-1; no clear D gene. Trimming removed 2 bases at V and 3 bases at J, with 13 bases between. The CDR3 totals 15 residues. Germline CDR1 is MNHEY and CDR2 is SVGAGI. In DNA form, the CDR3 reads TGTGCCAGCAGTTACGGGGAGGGTGCCTACACTGAAGCTTTCTTT. This sequence encodes CASSYGEGAYTEAFF.

Here the CDR3 DNA reads TGTGCCAGCAGTTCCCCCGGTAGCGGGGGGTCGGGGGGTACGCAGTATTTT. Residues: CASSSPGSGGSGGTQYF. This sequence joins TRBV28 and TRBJ2-3; 10 bases are shared with TRBD2. V shed 4 bases, J shed 8 bases, and the junction held 15 bases outside the gene matches. The CDR3 has 17 residues. Per germline, CDR1 MDHEN and CDR2 SYDVKM.

The J gene is TRBJ2-7, the V gene TRBV6-5, with D possibly TRBD2 on 6 matching bases. Germline CDR1 and CDR2: MNHEY and SVGAGI. The CDR3 is made up of 15 amino acids. V lost 6 bases and J 2 bases, leaving 17 bases between the germline ends. CDR3 amino acids: CASSRIISGAYEQYF. CDR3 nucleotide sequence: TGTGCCAGCAGCCGAATTATTAGCGGAGCCTACGAGCAGTACTTC.

The gene calls are TRBV12-5 and TRBJ2-1; the match to TRBD2 covers 9 bases. CDR1 is LGHNT and CDR2 is FRNRAP in the germline V gene. V gave up 7 bases and J gave up 7 bases; unmatched junction bases: 14. The CDR3 is 16 amino acids. This CDR3 is CASVNRIAGGRNEQFF. The CDR3 DNA reads TGTGCTAGTGTCAACAGGATCGCGGGAGGGCGTAATGAGCAGTTCTTC.

The chain links TRBV5-1 to TRBJ2-2; TRBD2 agrees at 11 bases. V lost 0 bases, J lost 6 bases, and 4 bases stayed unmatched. CDR1 is SGHRS and CDR2 is YFSETQ in the germline V gene. The CDR3 spans 16 residues. CDR3 sequence reads: CASSLGWTSGPGELFF. The CDR3 nucleotides read TGCGCCAGCAGCTTGGGGTGGACTAGCGGGCCCGGGGAGCTGTTTTTT.

J is TRBJ2-1 and V is TRBV30; D is ambiguous. The CDR3 sequence is 14 residues long. CDR1 and CDR2 (germline): GTSNPN, SVGIG (reference sequence). V was clipped by 4 bases and J by 5 bases, with 15 bases between them. The CDR3 DNA follows: TGTGCCTGGACTCGTAGCATATACGACAATGAGCAGTTCTTC. Translated: CAWTRSIYDNEQFF.

The chain links TRBV5-1 to TRBJ2-3; D not resolved. The CDR3 is 13 residues long. CDR1 SGHRS and CDR2 YFSETQ come from the germline V gene. V lost 4 bases and J lost 4, with 10 bases in between. CDR3 residues: CASSPLNADTQYF. The DNA of the CDR3 is TGCGCCAGCAGCCCCTTAAACGCAGATACGCAGTATTTT. Based on the CDR3 plus reference TRBV5-1 and TRBJ2-3, the full variable domain is KAGVTQTPRYLIKTRGQQVTLSCSPISGHRSVSWYQQTPGQGLQFLFEYFSETQRNKGNFPGRFSGRQFSNSRSEMNVSTLELGDSALYLCASSPLNADTQYFGPGTRLTVL.

This sequence joins TRBV18 and TRBJ2-7; no definite D call. The germline V and J ends were trimmed by 3 bases and 2 bases, with 11 bases remaining between them. CDR1 KGHSH and CDR2 LQKENI come from the germline V gene. The CDR3 has 14 amino acids. CDR3 region: CASSPWVPPYEQYF. Here the CDR3 DNA reads TGTGCCAGCTCACCGTGGGTTCCTCCCTACGAGCAGTACTTC.

The chain couples TRBV20-1 to TRBJ2-1; D might be TRBD2 (6 bases). Germline CDR1 reads DFQATT; CDR2 reads SNEGSKA (reference sequence). Between the trimmed V and J ends, which lost 3 bases and 2 bases, there was a span of 11 bases. The CDR3 contains 14 residues. The CDR3 loop reads CSASGRGAYNEQFF. CDR3 in DNA: TGCAGTGCTAGCGGGAGAGGGGCCTACAATGAGCAGTTCTTC.

The CDR3 nucleotides are TGTGCCAGCAGCCCTACAGGGTTTCTTCAGCCCCAGCATTTT. Translated, it gives CASSPTGFLQPQHF. The chain carries TRBV12-3 or TRBV12-4 and TRBJ1-5; tentatively, D is TRBD1 (6 bases). The CDR3 is made up of 14 amino acids. The V and J ends lost 6 bases and 6 bases respectively, with 15 bases between them.

V gene TRBV20-1 combines with J gene TRBJ2-2; tentative D call: TRBD2 (6 bases). The CDR3 runs to 13 residues. Trimming shortened V by 3 bases and J by 5 bases, and 10 bases separated the two germline ends. The germline gives CDR1 DFQATT, CDR2 SNEGSKA (reference sequence). The CDR3 DNA follows: TGCAGTGCTAGCCCCGCGGGGACCGGGGAGCTGTTTTTT. This translates into CSASPAGTGELFF.

The genes are TRBV11-2 and TRBJ1-2; D unclear. Germline V CDR1 and CDR2: SGHAT, FQNNGV. This CDR3 has 16 amino acids. Trimming left V 5 bases short and J 1 base short, with 17 bases between. CDR3 coding DNA: TGTGCCAGCAGCCGATGGGAGACGTGGTATAACTATGGCTACACCTTC. This codes for CASSRWETWYNYGYTF. Drawing the rest from reference TRBV11-2 and TRBJ1-2, the complete variable domain is EAGVAQSPRYKIIEKRQSVAFWCNPISGHATLYWYQQILGQGPKLLIQFQNNGVVDDSQLPKDRFSAERLKGVDSTLKIQPAKLEDSAVYLCASSRWETWYNYGYTFGSGTRLTVV.

V and J are TRBV20-1 and TRBJ2-5; D remains unclear. Germline CDR1 reads DFQATT; CDR2 reads SNEGSKA (reference sequence). V dropped 3 bases and J dropped 5 bases, with 13 bases sitting between them. The CDR3 is 13 residues long. CDR3: CSARGEARETQYF. In DNA form, the CDR3 reads TGCAGTGCTAGGGGCGAGGCCAGGGAGACCCAGTACTTC.

The genes are TRBV30 and TRBJ2-1; 8 bases agree with TRBD2. Germline V gene data show CDR1 as GTSNPN and CDR2 as SVGIG (reference sequence). This CDR3 is built from 13 residues. V was clipped by 8 bases and J by 4 bases; unmatched bases: 7. This CDR3 is CAGRGGYYNEQFF. CDR3 nucleotide sequence: TGTGCCGGACGGGGGGGCTATTACAATGAGCAGTTCTTC.

The V call is TRBV20-1, the J call TRBJ1-3; D not certain. This CDR3 has 12 amino acids. Germline V gene sequence: CDR1 DFQATT, CDR2 SNEGSKA (reference sequence). The V end lost 6 bases, the J end lost 0 bases, and 6 bases lay between the germline ends. DNA for the CDR3: TGCAGTGCCCACCGCTCTGGAAACACCATATATTTT. Its protein is CSAHRSGNTIYF.

This rearrangement joins TRBV24-1 to TRBJ2-1; a weak D match, TRBD2 (5 bases). CDR1 is KGHDR, CDR2 SFDVKD, per germline. CDR3 length: 14 amino acids. The V gene lost 8 bases and the J gene lost 2 bases, with 12 bases spanning the gap. The CDR3 spells CATKSGNPYNEQFF. As DNA, the CDR3 is TGTGCCACCAAGTCGGGGAACCCCTACAATGAGCAGTTCTTC.

This sequence joins TRBV12-3 or TRBV12-4 and TRBJ1-1, with TRBD1 as a possible D gene (6 bases). The CDR3 runs to 14 residues. Trimming took off 7 bases at V and 4 bases at J, with 16 bases between the two ends. CDR3 sequence: CASTEGGRGTEAFF. As DNA, the CDR3 is TGTGCCAGCACCGAGGGGGGTCGGGGCACTGAAGCTTTCTTT.

The chain employs TRBV18 and TRBJ2-7; D is perhaps TRBD2 (6 bases). CDR3 length: 12 amino acids. CDR1 is KGHSH, CDR2 LQKENI, per germline. The V end lost 6 bases, the J end lost 4 bases, and 10 bases lay between the germline ends. CDR3: CASSHSGYEQYF. The CDR3 DNA sequence: TGTGCCAGCTCCCACAGCGGGTACGAGCAGTACTTC.

The rearrangement links TRBV9 to TRBJ2-2, with D perhaps being TRBD1 or TRBD2 (5 bases each). V lost 0 bases and J lost 2, with 11 bases in between. CDR1 SGDLS and CDR2 YYNGEE come from the germline V gene. The CDR3 is 16 amino acids. DNA of the CDR3: TGTGCCAGCAGCGTAGTTGGGACCCTAAACACCGGGGAGCTGTTTTTT. Translating it yields CASSVVGTLNTGELFF.

The chain joins TRBV12-3 or TRBV12-4 to TRBJ2-3, with D perhaps TRBD2 (5 bases). Trimming shortened V by 5 bases and J by 1 base, and 13 bases separated the two germline ends. This CDR3 is 15 amino acids long. CDR3 sequence reads: CASSRPRGGTDTQYF. The CDR3 DNA follows: TGTGCCAGCAGTAGACCCCGGGGTGGCACAGATACGCAGTATTTT.